The clone carrying this T cell receptor beta chain has just a few counts. Its antigen remains unidentified. This specimen belongs to a study of T cells after yellow fever vaccination. Study-wide background: Those fractions that held only low numbers of cells were prepared using the SMART-Seq v4 Ultra Low Input RNA kit. General observations from the study: Reappearance after the booster was seen for most primary-vaccination clones, at 95% to 97% CD4 and 70% to 90% CD8.

The study made its TCR cDNA through 5'RACE template switching. That step introduced a universal primer site along with UMIs. Using its own MiXCR run on the 5' RACE reads, TCRdb lists one record per CDR3 protein. The sample lists 200,000 to 300,000 distinct CDR3 sequences, around 6.7% occurring once. CDR1 and CDR2 (germline): SGHRS, YFSETQ. CDR3 size: 14 residues. V was cut by 4 bases and J by 0 bases, with 8 bases left in between. This receptor was taken from a man younger than 45 who received the YFV17D yellow fever vaccine. The V call is TRBV5-1, the J call TRBJ1-3, with D unclear. The sample consisted of CD4+ T cells sorted from PBMCs, taken on the day of the yellow fever booster vaccination. The CDR3 DNA sequence: TGCGCCAGCAGCCCCTTCGACTCTGGAAACACCATATATTTT. It specifies CASSPFDSGNTIYF.